The rows below give T cell receptor beta chains drawn from one sample of a study of CD8+CD57+ T cells in acquired aplastic anemia. TCRdb called the reads again in MiXCR, with one record for every CDR3 protein. The data contain about 170,000 distinct CDR3 sequences, 63% of them singletons. Specimen: sorted CD4+, CD8+, or CD8+CD57+ T cells (not recorded which) from PBMCs. The receptors derive from a human donor in good health. Each CDR3 is given without its conserved first and last residue.

j_gene | v_gene | CDR3aa
TRBJ2-7 | TRBV20-1 | SARRDRAYEQY
TRBJ1-5 | TRBV9 | ASSYLSADGNQPQH
TRBJ1-2 | TRBV7-2 | ASSSDRGREANYGYT
TRBJ1-1 | TRBV6-1 | ATGRLLNTEAF
TRBJ1-1 | TRBV19 | ASSIVSTALNTEAF
TRBJ2-1 | TRBV19 | ASSIARNEQF
TRBJ2-3 | TRBV27 | ASSFIESTDTQY
TRBJ1-1 | TRBV9 | ASSDGTGLNTEAF
TRBJ2-5 | TRBV7-2 | ASSSMGRETQY
TRBJ2-1 | TRBV7-8 | ASSPLAPGYNEQF
TRBJ1-1 | TRBV12-3/TRBV12-4 | ASSLYAGPLNTEAF
TRBJ2-7 | TRBV5-5 | ASSLFGNRSSYEQY
TRBJ2-1 | TRBV29-1 | SPGGTGDEQF
TRBJ1-2 | TRBV4-2 | ASSPGDSEFYGYT
TRBJ2-7 | TRBV19 | ASSMLGEQY
TRBJ2-7 | TRBV20-1 | SATRQGYEQY
TRBJ1-2 | TRBV2 | ATDLTDNYGYT
TRBJ2-2 | TRBV7-2 | ASSRGLELF
TRBJ2-7 | TRBV24-1 | ATPLIILGTGVGSYEQY
TRBJ1-5 | TRBV29-1 | SVGQGDQPQH
TRBJ1-2 | TRBV12-3/TRBV12-4 | ASSLGLGDYGYT
TRBJ2-1 | TRBV2 | ASGQGPDYNEQF
TRBJ2-7 | TRBV10-3 | AISEAGEQY
TRBJ2-5 | TRBV29-1 | SVDGQGVYETQY
TRBJ1-2 | TRBV7-2 | ASSLDPGAYGYT
TRBJ2-5 | TRBV15 | ATSLRGETQY
TRBJ2-7 | TRBV9 | ASSVTDQETQD
TRBJ1-1 | TRBV7-6 | ASSLNTGNTEAF
TRBJ1-2 | TRBV24-1 | ATSGTGDNYGYT
TRBJ1-2 | TRBV2 | ASSEVGRGWDYGYT
TRBJ2-7 | TRBV7-2 | AWSVRDTYEQY
TRBJ2-5 | TRBV7-8 | ASSLRLAGIQETQY
TRBJ2-6 | TRBV7-8 | ASFGLGANVLT
TRBJ1-1 | TRBV20-1 | SAQDPDRNTEAF
TRBJ2-7 | TRBV5-1 | ASSLGTGRYEQY
TRBJ2-2 | TRBV29-1 | SVVCAGSGSGELF
TRBJ2-1 | TRBV27 | ASSLTYGTASYNEQF
TRBJ1-3 | TRBV7-9 | ASSLGSPGHTIY
TRBJ2-5 | TRBV10-2 | ASRLAGRQETQY
TRBJ2-7 | TRBV20-1 | SARDQGSSSYEQY
TRBJ1-4 | TRBV12-3/TRBV12-4 | ASSWKTGEKLF
TRBJ2-7 | TRBV6-1 | ASSDHPGLARYEQY
TRBJ2-4 | TRBV19 | ASSIGTEGNIQY
TRBJ2-1 | TRBV14 | ASSQRLPGVYNEQF